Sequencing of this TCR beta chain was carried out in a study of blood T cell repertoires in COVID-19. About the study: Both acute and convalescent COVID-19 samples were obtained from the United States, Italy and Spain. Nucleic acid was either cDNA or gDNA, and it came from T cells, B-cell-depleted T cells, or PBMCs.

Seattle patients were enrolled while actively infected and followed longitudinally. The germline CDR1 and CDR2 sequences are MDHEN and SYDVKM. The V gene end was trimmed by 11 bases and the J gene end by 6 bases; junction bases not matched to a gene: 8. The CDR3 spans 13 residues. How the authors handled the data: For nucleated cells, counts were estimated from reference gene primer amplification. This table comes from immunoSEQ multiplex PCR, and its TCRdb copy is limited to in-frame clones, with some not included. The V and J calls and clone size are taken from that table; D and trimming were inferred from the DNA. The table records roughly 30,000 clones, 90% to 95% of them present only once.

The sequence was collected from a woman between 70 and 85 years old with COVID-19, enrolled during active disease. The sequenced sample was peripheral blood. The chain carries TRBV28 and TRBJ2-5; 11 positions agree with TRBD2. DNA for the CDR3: TGTGCCGGGGGTCCGACTAGCGGGAAGACCCAGTACTTC. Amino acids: CAGGPTSGKTQYF. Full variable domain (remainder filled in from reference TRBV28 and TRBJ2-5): DVKVTQSSRYLVKRTGEKVFLECVQDMDHENMFWYRQDPGLGLRLIYFSYDVKMKEKGDIPEGYSVSREKKERFSLILESASTNQTSMYLCAGGPTSGKTQYFGPGTRLLVL.